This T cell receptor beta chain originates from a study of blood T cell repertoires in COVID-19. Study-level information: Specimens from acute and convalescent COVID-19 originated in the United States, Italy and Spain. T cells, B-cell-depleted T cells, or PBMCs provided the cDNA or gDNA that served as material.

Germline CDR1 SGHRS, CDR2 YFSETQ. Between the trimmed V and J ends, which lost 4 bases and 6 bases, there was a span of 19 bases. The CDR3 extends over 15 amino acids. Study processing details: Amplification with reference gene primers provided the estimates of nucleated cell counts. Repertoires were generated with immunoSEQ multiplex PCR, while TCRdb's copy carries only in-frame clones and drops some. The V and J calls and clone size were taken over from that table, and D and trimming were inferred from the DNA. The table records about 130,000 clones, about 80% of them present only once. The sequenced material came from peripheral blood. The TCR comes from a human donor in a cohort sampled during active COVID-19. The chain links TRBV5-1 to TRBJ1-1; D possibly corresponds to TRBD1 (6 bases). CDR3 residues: CASSPAQGLDSEAFF. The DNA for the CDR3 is TGCGCCAGCAGCCCGGCGCAGGGGCTAGACTCTGAAGCTTTCTTT.